The clone carrying this T cell receptor beta chain was counted many times. One entry per CDR3 protein results from TCRdb running MiXCR on the 5' RACE reads. The sample lists fewer than 350,000 distinct CDR3 sequences, 3.6% occurring once. The sample originates from a study of T cells after yellow fever vaccination. The V gene lost 5 bases and the J gene lost 2 bases, with 14 bases spanning the gap. The CDR3 consists of 15 residues. Per the germline V gene, CDR1 is SGHTA and CDR2 is FQGTGA. This TCR was recovered from a man aged 18 to 30 who received the YFV17D yellow fever vaccine. This chain uses TRBV7-3 with TRBJ2-3; D might be TRBD1 (5 bases). The sequencing here drew on PBMCs, taken on the day of the yellow fever booster vaccination. In DNA, the CDR3 is TGTGCCAGCAGCCACCACAGGACGCCCACAGATACGCAGTATTTT. Its translation is CASSHHRTPTDTQYF.